Below, 23 T cell receptor beta chains from the same sample are listed, as sequenced in a study of T-cell memory formation after mild COVID-19. Each CDR3 protein is one row after TCRdb ran MiXCR on the 5' RACE reads. The sample lists a few hundred thousand distinct CDR3 sequences; roughly 18% were seen once. Specimen: PBMCs or a T cell subset sorted from them (not recorded which). These TCRs come from a man between 18 and 29 years old who had mild COVID-19 (a few samples of this study predate the infection). Cell type and time point are not known.

The chain recombines TRBV29-1 with TRBJ1-1, with D possibly being TRBD1 (6 bases). This CDR3 is built from 13 residues. CDR1 and CDR2 (germline): SQVTM, ANQGSEA. V lost 4 bases and J 6 bases, leaving 15 bases between the germline ends. The CDR3 sequence: CSVVGRGSAEAFF. The CDR3 DNA reads as TGCAGCGTTGTCGGCAGGGGATCAGCTGAAGCTTTCTTT. The entire variable domain, with the rest obtained from reference TRBV29-1 and TRBJ1-1, is as follows: SAVISQKPSRDICQRGTSLTIQCQVDSQVTMMFWYRQQPGQSLTLIATANQGSEATYESGFVIDKFPISRPNLTFSTLTVSNMSPEDSSIYLCSVVGRGSAEAFFGQGTRLTVV.

There are a few counts of this clonotype. The V and J genes are TRBV6-5 and TRBJ1-1; TRBD1 matches 7 bases. The CDR3 has 13 amino acids. The V segment lost 7 bases and the J segment 4 bases; nucleotides outside the gene matches: 6. Germline V lookup: CDR1 MNHEY, CDR2 SVGAGI. In DNA form, the CDR3 reads TGTGCCAGCAACTACAGGGGAGGCACTGAAGCTTTCTTT. It encodes CASNYRGGTEAFF.

The chain has TRBV4-3 and TRBJ1-4; 7 bases align to TRBD1. The V gene end was trimmed by 0 bases and the J gene end by 7 bases; junction bases not matched to a gene: 2. CDR1 is LGHNA, CDR2 YSLEER, per germline. The CDR3 is made up of 14 amino acids. DNA for the CDR3: TGCGCCAGCAGCCAAGATCAGGGGGGTGAAAAACTGTTTTTT. It translates to CASSQDQGGEKLFF.

The chain couples TRBV5-1 to TRBJ1-2; D gene uncertain. Trimming cost V 1 base and J 2 bases, with 6 bases left between them. CDR1 is SGHRS, CDR2 YFSETQ, per germline. This CDR3 spans 13 amino acids. The CDR3 spells CASSLQENYGYTF. In DNA form, the CDR3 reads TGCGCCAGCAGCTTGCAGGAGAACTATGGCTACACCTTC.

In this sample, this clonotype turned up a few times. The CDR3 DNA follows: TGTGCCAGCAGTTACAGGGGGTTCCTGGAGACCCAGTACTTC. Translating gives CASSYRGFLETQYF. The chain joins TRBV3-1 to TRBJ2-5; 8 nucleotides agree with TRBD1. CDR3 length: 14 amino acids. V shed 6 bases and J 5 bases; nucleotides not matched to a gene: 8. Germline lookup yields CDR1 LGHDT and CDR2 YNNKEL (reference sequence).

This clonotype was observed a few times. The CDR3 sequence: CASSSVDRGYIDTQYF. The CDR3 coding sequence is TGTGCCAGCAGTTCCGTGGACAGGGGGTATATAGATACGCAGTATTTT. The V gene is TRBV6-6, the J gene TRBJ2-3, with 10 bases identical to TRBD1. The ends lost 4 bases at V and 5 bases at J; junction bases unmatched: 9. The germline gives CDR1 MNHNY, CDR2 SVGAGI (reference sequence). The CDR3 length is 16 residues.

The chain joins TRBV6-5 to TRBJ2-7; TRBD2 matches 8 bases. From germline, CDR1 is MNHEY and CDR2 SVGAGI. This CDR3 spans 15 amino acids. V trimming: 0 bases; J trimming: 3 bases; junction bases outside the gene matches: 4. CDR3 nucleotides: TGTGCCAGCAGTTACTCGGCCAGCGGGGGCTACGAGCAGTACTTC. This gives the protein CASSYSASGGYEQYF.

The J gene is TRBJ2-5, the V gene TRBV7-6, with 10 bases lining up with TRBD1. The CDR3 length is 14 residues. Germline values: CDR1 SGHVS, CDR2 FNYEAQ. V shed 4 bases and J 5 bases; nucleotides not matched to a gene: 4. The CDR3 here is CASSSGQGDETQYF. CDR3 coding DNA: TGTGCCAGCAGCTCTGGACAGGGGGACGAGACCCAGTACTTC.

The V gene is TRBV5-1, the J gene TRBJ2-3; D tentatively reads TRBD1 or TRBD2 (5 bases each). CDR3 length: 15 residues. CDR1 is SGHRS and CDR2 is YFSETQ in the germline V gene. Trimming left V 4 bases short and J 3 bases short, with 15 bases between. The CDR3 bases are TGCGCCAGCAGCGAACCCGGGGCCACAACAGATACGCAGTATTTT. This gives the protein CASSEPGATTDTQYF.

This clonotype was detected a few times. The J gene is TRBJ1-4, the V gene TRBV9; D is perhaps TRBD1 (6 bases). Trimming left V 4 bases short and J 8 bases short, with 12 bases between. The CDR3 covers 13 residues. Germline CDR1 reads SGDLS; CDR2 reads YYNGEE. This chain's CDR3 is CASSRGVGEKLFF. The CDR3 nucleotides are TGTGCCAGCAGCAGGGGGGTTGGGGAAAAACTGTTTTTT. The variable domain in full, with the rest retrieved from reference TRBV9 and TRBJ1-4, is DSGVTQTPKHLITATGQRVTLRCSPRSGDLSVYWYQQSLDQGLQFLIQYYNGEERAKGNILERFSAQQFPDLHSELNLSSLELGDSALYFCASSRGVGEKLFFGSGTQLSVL.

This clonotype was found a few times. V gene TRBV4-2 combines with J gene TRBJ2-3, with D possibly being TRBD2 (5 bases). There are 15 residues in the CDR3. Germline CDR1 LGHNA, CDR2 YNFKEQ. V was shortened by 3 bases and J by 0 bases, with 10 bases between the two germline ends. CDR3 in amino acids: CASSHYEGSTDTQYF. The CDR3, as DNA: TGTGCCAGCAGCCACTATGAGGGTAGCACAGATACGCAGTATTTT.

This clonotype has just a few counts. The rearrangement links TRBV5-1 to TRBJ1-1; D gene ambiguous. The CDR3 length is 16 residues. Trimming took 0 bases from V and 1 from J, leaving 13 bases between them. Germline CDR1 SGHRS, CDR2 YFSETQ. CDR3 coding DNA: TGCGCCAGCAGCTTGGGGAGTCGGGGAACGAACACTGAAGCTTTCTTT. The encoded protein is CASSLGSRGTNTEAFF.

This clonotype has ten or more counts. The V call is TRBV5-1, the J call TRBJ1-1; a weak D match, TRBD1 (5 bases). With 0 bases removed from V and 6 bases from J, the gap between germline ends came to 9 bases. The CDR3 sequence is 13 residues long. Germline CDR1 reads SGHRS; CDR2 reads YFSETQ. CDR3: CASSLGRDAEAFF. The CDR3 DNA sequence: TGCGCCAGCAGCTTGGGCAGGGATGCTGAAGCTTTCTTT.

J is TRBJ2-5 and V is TRBV20-1; 12 bases agree with TRBD2. CDR3 size: 18 residues. V was clipped by 1 base and J by 2 bases; unmatched bases: 11. Germline CDR1 reads DFQATT; CDR2 reads SNEGSKA (reference sequence). The CDR3 DNA reads as TGCAGTGCTAGAGCAGTAGGGCTAGCGGGGGGGTGGCAAGAGACCCAGTACTTC. It encodes CSARAVGLAGGWQETQYF.

V and J are TRBV4-1 and TRBJ1-1; D not certain. This CDR3 comprises 15 residues. Trimming removed 2 bases at V and 1 base at J, with 11 bases between. From germline, CDR1 is MGHRA and CDR2 YSYEKL. CDR3 sequence: CASSQWRPPNTEAFF. DNA of the CDR3: TGCGCCAGCAGCCAATGGCGGCCGCCGAACACTGAAGCTTTCTTT.

V gene TRBV7-3 combines with J gene TRBJ2-3; the match to TRBD2 covers 12 bases. The CDR3 spans 18 residues. Germline lookup yields CDR1 SGHTA and CDR2 FQGTGA. V lost 5 bases to trimming and J lost 0 bases; unmatched junction nucleotides: 9. The CDR3 nucleotides read TGTGCCAGCAGCGATGGACTAGCGGGGTGGTTCAGCACAGATACGCAGTATTTT. This translates into CASSDGLAGWFSTDTQYF. Filled out from reference TRBV7-3 and TRBJ2-3, the complete variable domain reads GAGVSQTPSNKVTEKGKYVELRCDPISGHTALYWYRQSLGQGPEFLIYFQGTGAADDSGLPNDRFFAVRPEGSVSTLKIQRTERGDSAVYLCASSDGLAGWFSTDTQYFGPGTRLTVL.

The chain combines TRBV15 with TRBJ1-6; 8 bases align to TRBD1. Losses at the gene ends were 5 bases for V and 10 bases for J; bases not matched to a gene: 7. The CDR3 sequence is 14 residues long. Germline assignment: CDR1 LNHNV and CDR2 YYDKDF (reference sequence). The CDR3 loop reads CATSAGQGESPLHF. The CDR3 DNA reads as TGTGCCACCAGCGCAGGACAGGGCGAGTCACCCCTCCACTTT.

CDR3 sequence reads: CATSRVEAYNEQFF. The CDR3, as DNA: TGTGCCACCAGCAGAGTAGAGGCGTACAATGAGCAGTTCTTC. This chain links TRBV15 with TRBJ2-1; D remains unclear. CDR1 and CDR2 from the germline V gene are LNHNV and YYDKDF (reference sequence). V was trimmed by 1 base and J by 4 bases, leaving 8 bases between them. The CDR3 is 14 residues long.

This clonotype appeared a few times. This chain joins TRBV5-6 and TRBJ2-2; no clear D gene. The V gene lost 4 bases and the J gene lost 7 bases, with 8 bases spanning the gap. The CDR3 runs to 12 residues. Germline values: CDR1 SGHDT, CDR2 YYEEEE. The CDR3: CASSEAGGELFF. DNA for the CDR3: TGTGCCAGCAGCGAGGCAGGCGGGGAGCTGTTTTTT.

This clonotype was seen only a few times. The chain has TRBV24-1 and TRBJ2-5, with 9 bases that match TRBD1. V lost 5 bases to trimming and J lost 0 bases; unmatched junction nucleotides: 3. Germline lookup yields CDR1 KGHDR and CDR2 SFDVKD. The CDR3 has 15 amino acids. CDR3 amino acids: CATSGGTGNQETQYF. The CDR3 DNA sequence: TGTGCCACCAGTGGGGGGACAGGGAACCAAGAGACCCAGTACTTC.

The genes are TRBV11-2 and TRBJ2-7; D might be TRBD2 (6 bases). Trimming cost V 4 bases and J 1 base, with 17 bases left between them. Germline-derived CDR1 and CDR2 are SGHAT and FQNNGV. CDR3 length: 16 residues. The chain's CDR3 is CASSSHAGIGSYEQYF. CDR3 in DNA: TGTGCCAGCAGCTCTCACGCGGGGATAGGATCCTACGAGCAGTACTTC.

This clonotype has only a few counts. The CDR3 here is CSARPQAGETQYF. In nucleotides, the CDR3 is TGCAGTGCTAGACCTCAAGCGGGTGAGACCCAGTACTTC. The rearrangement joins TRBV20-1 to TRBJ2-5; D is possibly TRBD2 (6 bases). CDR3 size: 13 residues. Per germline, CDR1 DFQATT and CDR2 SNEGSKA (reference sequence). Deletions cut 2 bases from V and 5 bases from J, with 12 bases between.

This clonotype was detected a few times. This chain links TRBV25-1 with TRBJ1-4, with D hard to call. The V gene lost 4 bases and the J gene lost 2 bases, with 11 bases spanning the gap. Germline CDR1 and CDR2: MGHDK and SYGVNS. CDR3 length: 15 amino acids. CDR3 coding DNA: TGTGCCAGCAGTGGTTGGACGGAGACTAATGAAAAACTGTTTTTT. This sequence encodes CASSGWTETNEKLFF.